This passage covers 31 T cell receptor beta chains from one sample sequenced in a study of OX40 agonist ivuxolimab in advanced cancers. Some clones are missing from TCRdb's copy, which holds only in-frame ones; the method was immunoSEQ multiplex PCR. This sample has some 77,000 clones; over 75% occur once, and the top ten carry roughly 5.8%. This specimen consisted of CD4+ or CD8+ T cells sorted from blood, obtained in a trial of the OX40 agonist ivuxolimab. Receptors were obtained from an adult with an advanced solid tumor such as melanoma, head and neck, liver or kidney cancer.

The CDR3 coding sequence is TGTGCCGTCACTAGCGGGAGGGTTATGGAGCAGTACTTC. This encodes CAVTSGRVMEQYF. The V call is TRBV28, the J call TRBJ2-7; 13 nucleotides align to TRBD2. Germline V gene sequence: CDR1 MDHEN, CDR2 SYDVKM. Unmatched junction bases numbered 8, after V lost 11 bases and J lost 7 bases. The CDR3 consists of 13 residues. Filled out from reference TRBV28 and TRBJ2-7, the complete variable domain reads DVKVTQSSRYLVKRTGEKVFLECVQDMDHENMFWYRQDPGLGLRLIYFSYDVKMKEKGDIPEGYSVSREKKERFSLILESASTNQTSMYLCAVTSGRVMEQYFGPGTRLTVT.

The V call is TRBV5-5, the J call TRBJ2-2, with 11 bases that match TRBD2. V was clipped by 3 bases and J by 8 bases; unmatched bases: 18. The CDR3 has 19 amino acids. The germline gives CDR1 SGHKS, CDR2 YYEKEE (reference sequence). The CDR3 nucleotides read TGTGCCAGCAGCTCCGGACGGTTTAGCGGGGGGGCCGGAACTGGGGAGCTGTTTTTT. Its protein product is CASSSGRFSGGAGTGELFF.

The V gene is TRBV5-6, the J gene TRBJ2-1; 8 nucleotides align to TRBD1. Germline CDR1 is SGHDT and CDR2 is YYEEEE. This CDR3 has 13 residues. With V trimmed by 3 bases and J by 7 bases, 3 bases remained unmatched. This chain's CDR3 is CASSWTGLNEQFF. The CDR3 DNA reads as TGTGCCAGCAGCTGGACAGGGTTGAATGAGCAGTTCTTC.

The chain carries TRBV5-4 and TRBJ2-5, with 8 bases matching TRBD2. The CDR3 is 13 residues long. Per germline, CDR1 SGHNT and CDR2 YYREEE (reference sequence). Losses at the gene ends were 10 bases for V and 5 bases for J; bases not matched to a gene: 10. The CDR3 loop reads CAQGAGVMETQYF. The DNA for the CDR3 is TGTGCCCAGGGAGCGGGAGTGATGGAGACCCAGTACTTC.

For the CDR3, the DNA is TGTGCCACCAGCAGTGGGGAAGGGGGGGCGGATGAAAAACTGTTTTTT. It is translated as CATSSGEGGADEKLFF. This chain links TRBV15 with TRBJ1-4, with a weak D call TRBD1 (6 bases). The CDR3 consists of 16 residues. Germline loops: CDR1 LNHNV, CDR2 YYDKDF (reference sequence). V lost 3 bases, J lost 6 bases, and 17 bases lay in between.

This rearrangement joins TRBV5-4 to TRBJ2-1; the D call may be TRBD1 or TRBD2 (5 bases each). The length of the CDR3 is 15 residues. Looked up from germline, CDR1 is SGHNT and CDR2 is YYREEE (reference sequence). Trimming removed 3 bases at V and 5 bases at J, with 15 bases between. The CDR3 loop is CASSSGTIIDNEQFF. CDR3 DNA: TGTGCCAGCAGCTCCGGGACCATCATAGACAATGAGCAGTTCTTC. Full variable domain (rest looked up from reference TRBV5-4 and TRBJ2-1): ETGVTQSPTHLIKTRGQQVTLRCSSQSGHNTVSWYQQALGQGPQFIFQYYREEENGRGNFPPRFSGLQFPNYSSELNVNALELDDSALYLCASSSGTIIDNEQFFGPGTRLTVL.

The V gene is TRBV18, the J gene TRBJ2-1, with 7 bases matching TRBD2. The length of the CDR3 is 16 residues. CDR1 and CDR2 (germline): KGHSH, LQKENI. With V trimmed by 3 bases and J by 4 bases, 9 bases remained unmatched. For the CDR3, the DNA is TGTGCCAGCTCACCTAAAGCGGGATTGGAATACAATGAGCAGTTCTTC. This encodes CASSPKAGLEYNEQFF.

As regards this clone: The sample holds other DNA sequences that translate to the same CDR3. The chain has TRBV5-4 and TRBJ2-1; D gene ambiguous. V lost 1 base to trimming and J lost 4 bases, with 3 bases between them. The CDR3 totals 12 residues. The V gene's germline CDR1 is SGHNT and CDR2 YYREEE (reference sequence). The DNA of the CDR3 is TGTGCCAGCAGCTTGCTTTACAATGAGCAGTTCTTC. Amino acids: CASSLLYNEQFF.

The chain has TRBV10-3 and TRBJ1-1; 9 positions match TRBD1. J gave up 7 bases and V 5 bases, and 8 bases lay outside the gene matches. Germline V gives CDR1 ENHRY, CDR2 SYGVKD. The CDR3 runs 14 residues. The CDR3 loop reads CAISLTGGGREAFF. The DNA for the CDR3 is TGTGCCATCAGTCTTACAGGGGGCGGGCGTGAAGCTTTCTTT.

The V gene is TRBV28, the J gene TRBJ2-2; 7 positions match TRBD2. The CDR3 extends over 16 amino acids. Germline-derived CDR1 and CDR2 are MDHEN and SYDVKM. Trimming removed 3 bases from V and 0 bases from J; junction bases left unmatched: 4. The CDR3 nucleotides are TGTGCCAGCAGTTTTGGGACTATTTCGAACACCGGGGAGCTGTTTTTT. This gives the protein CASSFGTISNTGELFF.

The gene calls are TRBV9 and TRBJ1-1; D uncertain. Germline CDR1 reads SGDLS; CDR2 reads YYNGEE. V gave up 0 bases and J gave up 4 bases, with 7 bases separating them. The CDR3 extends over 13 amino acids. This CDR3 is CASSVELTTEAFF. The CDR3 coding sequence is TGTGCCAGCAGCGTAGAACTGACCACTGAAGCTTTCTTT. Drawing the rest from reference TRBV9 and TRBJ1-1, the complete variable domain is DSGVTQTPKHLITATGQRVTLRCSPRSGDLSVYWYQQSLDQGLQFLIQYYNGEERAKGNILERFSAQQFPDLHSELNLSSLELGDSALYFCASSVELTTEAFFGQGTRLTVV.

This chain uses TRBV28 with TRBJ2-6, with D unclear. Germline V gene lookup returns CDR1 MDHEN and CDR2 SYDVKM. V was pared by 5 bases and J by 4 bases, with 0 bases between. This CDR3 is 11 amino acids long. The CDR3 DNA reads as TGTGCCAGCAGTGGGGCCAACGTCCTGACTTTC. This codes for CASSGANVLTF.

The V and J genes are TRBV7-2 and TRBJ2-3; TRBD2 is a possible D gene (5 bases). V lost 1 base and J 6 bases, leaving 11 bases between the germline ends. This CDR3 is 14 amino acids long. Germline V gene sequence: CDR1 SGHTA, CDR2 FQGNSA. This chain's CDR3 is CASSLGSPGDTQYF. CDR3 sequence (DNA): TGTGCCAGCAGCTTAGGGTCCCCGGGGGATACGCAGTATTTT.

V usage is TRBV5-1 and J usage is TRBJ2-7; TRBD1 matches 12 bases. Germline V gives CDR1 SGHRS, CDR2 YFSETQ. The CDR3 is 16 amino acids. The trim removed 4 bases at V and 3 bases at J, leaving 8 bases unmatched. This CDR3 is CASSPTGQGASYEQYF. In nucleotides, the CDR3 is TGCGCCAGCAGCCCGACGGGACAGGGGGCGAGCTACGAGCAGTACTTC.

CDR3 sequence reads: CASSATGNSNQPQHF. The DNA for the CDR3 is TGTGCCAGCAGCGCGACAGGGAATAGCAATCAGCCCCAGCATTTT. This rearrangement joins TRBV9 to TRBJ1-5, with 7 positions matching TRBD1. V lost 3 bases to trimming and J lost 0 bases; unmatched junction nucleotides: 3. The CDR3 consists of 15 residues. Germline lookup yields CDR1 SGDLS and CDR2 YYNGEE.

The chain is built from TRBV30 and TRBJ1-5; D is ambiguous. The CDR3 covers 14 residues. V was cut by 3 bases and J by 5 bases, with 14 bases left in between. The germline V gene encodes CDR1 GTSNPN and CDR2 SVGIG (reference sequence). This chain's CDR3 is CAWSRPRRDQPQHF. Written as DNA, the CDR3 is TGTGCCTGGAGCCGGCCCAGGAGGGATCAGCCCCAGCATTTT.

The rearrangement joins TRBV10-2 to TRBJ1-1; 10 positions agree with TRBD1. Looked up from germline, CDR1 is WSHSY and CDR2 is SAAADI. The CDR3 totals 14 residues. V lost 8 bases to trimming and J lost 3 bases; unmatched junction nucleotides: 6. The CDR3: CASVDRGGDTEAFF. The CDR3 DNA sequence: TGCGCCAGCGTGGACAGGGGGGGTGACACTGAAGCTTTCTTT.

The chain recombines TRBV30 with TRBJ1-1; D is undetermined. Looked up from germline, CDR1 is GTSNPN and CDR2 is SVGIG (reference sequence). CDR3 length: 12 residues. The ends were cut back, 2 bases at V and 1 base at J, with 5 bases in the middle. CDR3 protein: CAWSPGNTEAFF. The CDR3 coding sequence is TGTGCCTGGAGTCCAGGGAACACTGAAGCTTTCTTT.

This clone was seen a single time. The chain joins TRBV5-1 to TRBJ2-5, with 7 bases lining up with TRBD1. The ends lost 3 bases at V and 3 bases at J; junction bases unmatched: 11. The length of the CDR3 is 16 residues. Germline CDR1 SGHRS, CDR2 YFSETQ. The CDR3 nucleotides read TGCGCCAGCAGCTATATTGACAGGGCCGTGAAAGAGACCCAGTACTTC. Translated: CASSYIDRAVKETQYF.

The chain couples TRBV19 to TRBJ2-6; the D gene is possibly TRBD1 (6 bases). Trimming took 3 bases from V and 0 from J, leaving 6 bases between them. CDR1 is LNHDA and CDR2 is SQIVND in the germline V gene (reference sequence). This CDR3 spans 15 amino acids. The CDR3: CASSMGASGANVLTF. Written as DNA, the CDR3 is TGTGCCAGTAGTATGGGGGCCTCTGGGGCCAACGTCCTGACTTTC.

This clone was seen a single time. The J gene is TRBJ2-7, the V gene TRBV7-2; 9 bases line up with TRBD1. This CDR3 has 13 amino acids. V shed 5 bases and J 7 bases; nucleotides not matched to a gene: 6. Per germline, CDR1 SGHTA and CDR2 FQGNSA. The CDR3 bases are TGTGCCAGCAGCGAGGGACAGGGCCTTGAGCAGTACTTC. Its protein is CASSEGQGLEQYF.

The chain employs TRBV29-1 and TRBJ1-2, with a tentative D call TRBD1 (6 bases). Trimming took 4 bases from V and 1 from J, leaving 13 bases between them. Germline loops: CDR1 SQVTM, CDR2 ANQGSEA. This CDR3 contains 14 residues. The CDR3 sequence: CSVGGGILNYGYTF. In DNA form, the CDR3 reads TGCAGCGTTGGAGGGGGGATCCTTAACTATGGCTACACCTTC.

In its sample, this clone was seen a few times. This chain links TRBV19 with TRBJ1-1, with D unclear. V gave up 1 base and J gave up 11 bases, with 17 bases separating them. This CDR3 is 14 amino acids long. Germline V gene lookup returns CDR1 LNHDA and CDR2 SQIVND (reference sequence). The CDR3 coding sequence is TGTGCCAGTAGTATAGGCGGGAACAATCGGAGGGCTTTCTTT. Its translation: CASSIGGNNRRAFF.

DNA for the CDR3: TGTGCCACCAGCACCTCCCTACTTTTCAATGAGCAGTTCTTC. As protein: CATSTSLLFNEQFF. The J gene is TRBJ2-1, the V gene TRBV15; D is unresolved. Germline CDR1 and CDR2: LNHNV and YYDKDF (reference sequence). Trimming took 4 bases from V and 6 from J, leaving 13 bases between them. The CDR3 spans 14 residues.

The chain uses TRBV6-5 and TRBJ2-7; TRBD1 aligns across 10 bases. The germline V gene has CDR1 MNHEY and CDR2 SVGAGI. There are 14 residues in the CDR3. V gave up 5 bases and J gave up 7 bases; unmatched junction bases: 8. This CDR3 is CASSPRQGAKEQYF. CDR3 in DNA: TGTGCCAGCAGTCCACGACAGGGGGCAAAAGAGCAGTACTTC.

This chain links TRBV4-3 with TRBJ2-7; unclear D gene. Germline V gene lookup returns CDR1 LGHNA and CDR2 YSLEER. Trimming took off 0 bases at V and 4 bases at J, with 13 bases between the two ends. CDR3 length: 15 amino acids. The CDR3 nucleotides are TGCGCCAGCAGCCAAGATGTGTCCACGTGGTACGAGCAGTACTTC. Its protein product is CASSQDVSTWYEQYF.

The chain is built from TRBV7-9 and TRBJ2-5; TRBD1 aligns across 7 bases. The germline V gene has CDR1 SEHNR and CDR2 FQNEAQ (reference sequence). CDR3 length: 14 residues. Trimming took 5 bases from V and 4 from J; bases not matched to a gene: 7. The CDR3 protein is CASSRQGFIETQYF. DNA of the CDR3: TGTGCCAGCAGCCGACAGGGCTTTATAGAGACCCAGTACTTC.

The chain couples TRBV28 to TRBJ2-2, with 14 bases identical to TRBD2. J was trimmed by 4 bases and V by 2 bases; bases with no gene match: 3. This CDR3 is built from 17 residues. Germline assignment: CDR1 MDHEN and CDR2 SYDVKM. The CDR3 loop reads CASSLGTSGSFTGELFF. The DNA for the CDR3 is TGTGCCAGCAGTTTAGGGACTAGCGGGAGTTTCACCGGGGAGCTGTTTTTT.

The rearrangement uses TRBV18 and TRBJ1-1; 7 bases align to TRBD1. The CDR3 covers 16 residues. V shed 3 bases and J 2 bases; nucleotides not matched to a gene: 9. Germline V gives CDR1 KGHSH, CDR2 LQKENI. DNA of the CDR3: TGTGCCAGCTCACCCATAACGGGACAGAGAAACACTGAAGCTTTCTTT. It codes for CASSPITGQRNTEAFF.

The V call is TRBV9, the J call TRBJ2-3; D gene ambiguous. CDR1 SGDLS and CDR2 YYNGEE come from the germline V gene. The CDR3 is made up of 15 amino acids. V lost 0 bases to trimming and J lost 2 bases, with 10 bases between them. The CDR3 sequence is CASSVDGAYTDTQYF. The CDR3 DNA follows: TGTGCCAGCAGCGTAGACGGCGCCTACACAGATACGCAGTATTTT.

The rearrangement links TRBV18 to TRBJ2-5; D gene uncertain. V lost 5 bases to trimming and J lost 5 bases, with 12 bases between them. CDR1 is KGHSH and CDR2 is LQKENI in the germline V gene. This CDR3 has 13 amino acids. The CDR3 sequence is CASSRALWETQYF. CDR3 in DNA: TGTGCCAGCTCAAGGGCCCTGTGGGAGACCCAGTACTTC.